This TCR beta chain was obtained from a study of human T cells and chemical hapten exposure (dated by TCRdb to the early 2020s). Broadly, across the study: For sensitization, 2% DPC in acetone was applied to a 2 cm by 2 cm area of upper inner arm skin. Patch testing on the upper back used Finn chambers containing 0.01% DPC, with scoring done after 6 days according to International Contact Dermatitis Research Group standards. Libraries were pooled for sequencing, and per-sample TCR yields varied mainly because of small differences in library volumes within the pool. Approximately 28 alopecia patients provided blood for TCR sequencing at one to four time points (pre-sensitization, 2, 6 and 24 weeks). Patients additionally received weekly therapeutic DPC doses to the scalp throughout the roughly 26-week study period. Peripheral blood TCR repertoire changes were tracked in vivo in alopecia patients during primary and secondary sensitization to the hapten diphenylcyclopropenone (DPC). The mostly female patient cohort included alopecia areata with under or over 50% scalp involvement, alopecia totalis and alopecia universalis. Blood samples were taken from patients before sensitization (week 0) and at 2, 6 and about 24 weeks after DPC sensitization. Study-wide findings and limitations: Significantly more large CDR3 similarity clusters were formed by expanded TCRs than by pre-sensitization or healthy control sets, consistent with antigen-driven responses. No change with DPC sensitization was found in the number of TCRs above 1 in 1000 frequency, and no evidence of global repertoire structure alterations was found. Repeated subsampling changed both the strength of the expansion versus patch-test correlation and the threshold at which that correlation became significant. Patch test score was positively correlated with the number of PT1 expanded TCRs, with significance at thresholds 8, 16 and 32 but not at 4. Alopecia, a presumed autoimmune disease, was present in all patients, so the immune response of the patients might differ from that of healthy individuals.

This clonotype was recorded at least ten times. Its binding antigen is unknown. No much larger clonotype is one base removed from it; base qualities were not supplied. The CDR3 numbers 14 residues from cysteine through phenylalanine. CDR3 DNA only is kept here, 42 bases in frame from base 1. This specimen's time point label, per the study, means: patch test 1, 2 weeks after DPC sensitization. The treatment or condition label corresponds to: therapeutic diphenylcyclopropenone sensitization with weekly scalp DPC. At each patch-test visit, blood was drawn before the patch test was applied. To be eligible, patients had to be aged 18 to 70, diagnosed with alopecia and judged suitable for DPC therapy, while pregnant patients were excluded. Total RNA was extracted from unfractionated whole blood that had been collected in Tempus Blood RNA tubes. The library was generated by RACE. This sample was sequenced with a NextSeq 500. Library preparation attached unique molecular identifiers to individual cDNA molecules for quantitative, reproducible TCR counting. Both TCR alpha and TCR beta chains were sequenced from each blood RNA sample. From the authors' description of their analysis: The median number of TCRs per sample was 95,638, ranging from 23,224 to 690,600. V, J and CDR3 annotation of the TCR reads was performed with the Decombinator software suite. For PS versus PT1 abundance plots, all samples were subsampled to the same number of TCRs (28,000). TCRs were defined as expanded if absent before sensitization and observed at least eight times at the 2-week time point. In-frame beta chains were kept once TCRdb had trimmed the public reads at Q25 with fastp and called clones with MiXCR. Each CDR3 protein gets just one entry, which takes the most common genes and DNA from the rows behind it. The V and J calls, along with clone size, are taken from TCRdb and not from the paper's own processing. This sample gives some 380,000 distinct CDR3 sequences in total; around 4.8% of them show up just once. The top ten hold approximately 2.1% of the sample.

Rearrangement joined TRBV21-1 to TRBJ1-2; the D call TRBD1 from the table was never checked on the DNA. TRBV21-1 is recorded as a pseudogene. The clonotype was recovered from a woman aged 45-60 years with alopecia areata. Some clones in this sample may be carry-over from other donors' samples. The specimen comprised whole blood, sampled in connection with sensitization to the hapten diphenylcyclopropenone (DPC). Here the CDR3 is given as CASSIRRLVYGYTF. In nucleotides, the sequence is TGTGCCAGCAGCATCCGGCGCCTAGTCTATGGCTACACCTTC.